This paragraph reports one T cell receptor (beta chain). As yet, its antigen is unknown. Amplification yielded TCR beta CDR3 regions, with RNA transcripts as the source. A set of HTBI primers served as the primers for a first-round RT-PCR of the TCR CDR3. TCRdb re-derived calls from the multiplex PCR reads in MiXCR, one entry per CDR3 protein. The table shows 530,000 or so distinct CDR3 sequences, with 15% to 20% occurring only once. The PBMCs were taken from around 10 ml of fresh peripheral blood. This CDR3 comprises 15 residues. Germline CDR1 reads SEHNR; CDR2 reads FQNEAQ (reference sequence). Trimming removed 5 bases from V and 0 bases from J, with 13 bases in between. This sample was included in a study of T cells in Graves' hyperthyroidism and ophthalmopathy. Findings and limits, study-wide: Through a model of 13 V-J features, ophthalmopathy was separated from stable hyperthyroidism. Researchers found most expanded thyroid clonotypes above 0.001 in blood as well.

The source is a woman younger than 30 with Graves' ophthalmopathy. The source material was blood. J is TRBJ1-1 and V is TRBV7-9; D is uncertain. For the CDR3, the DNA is TGTGCCAGCAGCCACGGGGAAGGAATGAACACTGAAGCTTTCTTT. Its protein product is CASSHGEGMNTEAFF.